This record concerns one T cell receptor (beta chain) sequence. Its antigen is undetermined. CDR1 is SGHNT and CDR2 is YYREEE in the germline V gene (reference sequence). Between the trimmed V and J ends, which lost 5 bases and 4 bases, there was a span of 14 bases. This CDR3 comprises 14 residues. Some clones are missing from TCRdb's copy, which holds only in-frame ones; the method was immunoSEQ multiplex PCR. This sample has around 2.1 million clones, with under 95% found just once. Terminally differentiated effector memory CD45RA+ cells were excluded by CCR7 positive selection of CD45RO-negative cells. Among the donors, all were Caucasian adults who lived in Nashville, Tennessee. This sample is drawn from a study of shared clonotypes between healthy human individuals. At the level of the study: A couple of women and a few men aged 18 to 49 served as donors.

Study-level points and caveats: Depth was large, yet rarefaction showed that sorted-subset sequencing was incomplete. Non-shared clonotypes had lower generation probabilities than those shared by all four donors.

The TCR originated in a man aged 18-30 years in good health. Some clones in this sample may be carry-over from other donors' samples. The sequencing input was naive CD8+ T cells from PBMCs. The chain joins TRBV5-4 to TRBJ2-3; possibly TRBD1 for D (6 bases). The CDR3 nucleotides read TGTGCCAGCAGGCCTTCGGACAGTCCAGATACGCAGTATTTT. Translated, it gives CASRPSDSPDTQYF.